The 7 T cell receptor beta chains below come from one sample, sequenced in a study of shared clonotypes between healthy human individuals. The table came from immunoSEQ multiplex PCR; TCRdb's copy has only in-frame clones and leaves some out. The repertoire includes about 480,000 clones, approximately 85% of them detected once, and approximately 13% sits in the top ten. Material: PBMCs. Source of these receptors: a woman between 35 and 50 years old in good health. Some clones in this sample may be carry-over from other donors' samples.

This clone has only one observation. This sequence joins TRBV7-9 and TRBJ2-5; possibly TRBD2 for D (6 bases). Gene TRBJ2-7 matches the end of the DNA better, so the J call may be wrong. CDR1 and CDR2 from the germline V gene are SEHNR and FQNEAQ (reference sequence). The CDR3 is 15 residues long. The CDR3 region has the DNA TGTGCCAGCAGCCCGGTGGTCAGGAGGGTCAACGAGCAGTACTTC. This translates into CASSPVVRRVNEQYF.

The chain joins TRBV19 to TRBJ2-1, with D possibly being TRBD1 or TRBD2 (5 bases each). Trimming shortened V by 3 bases and J by 11 bases, and 17 bases separated the two germline ends. The length of the CDR3 is 14 residues. Per the germline V gene, CDR1 is LNHDA and CDR2 is SQIVND (reference sequence). The CDR3 spells CASSIGARVLQQFF. CDR3 nucleotide sequence: TGTGCCAGTAGTATTGGGGCGAGGGTGTTGCAGCAGTTCTTC. Full variable domain (rest looked up from reference TRBV19 and TRBJ2-1): DGGITQSPKYLFRKEGQNVTLSCEQNLNHDAMYWYRQDPGQGLRLIYYSQIVNDFQKGDIAEGYSVSREKKESFPLTVTSAQKNPTAFYLCASSIGARVLQQFFGPGTRLTVL.

This clone was seen ten or more times. The genes are TRBV7-8 and TRBJ1-1; no definite D call. CDR1 is SGHVS and CDR2 is FQNEAQ in the germline V gene. This CDR3 has 14 amino acids. V was trimmed by 5 bases and J by 1 base, leaving 11 bases between them. The DNA of the CDR3 is TGTGCCAGCAGCCGACGGGTGGAGAACACTGAAGCTTTCTTT. This codes for CASSRRVENTEAFF.

This clone was detected a few times. The chain combines TRBV11-2 with TRBJ2-1; the D gene is possibly TRBD1 (6 bases). The CDR3 is 13 amino acids. Trimming stripped 3 bases from V and 4 bases from J, with 7 bases between. Germline CDR1 reads SGHAT; CDR2 reads FQNNGV. The CDR3 DNA follows: TGTGCCAGCAGCTTTGGACAGTACAATGAGCAGTTCTTC. This codes for CASSFGQYNEQFF.

This clone has just one count. This rearrangement joins TRBV6-5 to TRBJ2-7; 14 positions match TRBD2. V gave up 5 bases and J gave up 6 bases; unmatched junction bases: 6. There are 15 residues in the CDR3. Looked up from germline, CDR1 is MNHEY and CDR2 is SVGAGI. CDR3 protein: CASSGRTSGRPEQYF. CDR3 sequence (DNA): TGTGCCAGCAGTGGACGGACTAGCGGGAGGCCCGAGCAGTACTTC.

The chain has TRBV5-1 and TRBJ2-3, with 7 bases aligning to TRBD2. The CDR3 totals 15 residues. Germline values: CDR1 SGHRS, CDR2 YFSETQ. With V trimmed by 0 bases and J by 2 bases, 3 bases remained unmatched. CDR3: CASSLERGDTDTQYF. CDR3 nucleotides: TGCGCCAGCAGCTTGGAGCGGGGAGACACAGATACGCAGTATTTT.

The chain links TRBV27 to TRBJ2-7; D is unresolved. The CDR3 runs 14 residues. The V gene's germline CDR1 is MNHEY and CDR2 SMNVEV (reference sequence). Between the trimmed V and J ends, which lost 6 bases and 0 bases, there was a span of 12 bases. The CDR3 protein is CASREGRRSYEQYF. DNA for the CDR3: TGTGCCAGCAGGGAAGGACGGCGCTCCTACGAGCAGTACTTC.